This T cell receptor beta chain is drawn from a study of shared clonotypes between healthy human individuals. CD45RO-negative, CCR7-selected cells formed the naive CD8 fraction, which excluded terminally differentiated effector memory CD45RA+ cells. TCRdb's copy holds only in-frame clones and misses some; the assay was immunoSEQ multiplex PCR. There are roughly 590,000 clones in the sample; about 95% occur only once, and 0.085% to 0.11% lies in the top ten. This CDR3 has 11 residues. Germline V gene lookup returns CDR1 SQVTM and CDR2 ANQGSEA. The sequenced sample consisted of naive CD8+ T cells sorted from blood. The rearrangement joins TRBV29-1 to TRBJ2-1; tentative D call: TRBD1 (6 bases). The sequence was collected from a woman in her thirties in good health. CDR3 protein: CSPHRVHEQFF. The CDR3 nucleotides read TGCAGTCCACACAGGGTCCATGAGCAGTTCTTC.